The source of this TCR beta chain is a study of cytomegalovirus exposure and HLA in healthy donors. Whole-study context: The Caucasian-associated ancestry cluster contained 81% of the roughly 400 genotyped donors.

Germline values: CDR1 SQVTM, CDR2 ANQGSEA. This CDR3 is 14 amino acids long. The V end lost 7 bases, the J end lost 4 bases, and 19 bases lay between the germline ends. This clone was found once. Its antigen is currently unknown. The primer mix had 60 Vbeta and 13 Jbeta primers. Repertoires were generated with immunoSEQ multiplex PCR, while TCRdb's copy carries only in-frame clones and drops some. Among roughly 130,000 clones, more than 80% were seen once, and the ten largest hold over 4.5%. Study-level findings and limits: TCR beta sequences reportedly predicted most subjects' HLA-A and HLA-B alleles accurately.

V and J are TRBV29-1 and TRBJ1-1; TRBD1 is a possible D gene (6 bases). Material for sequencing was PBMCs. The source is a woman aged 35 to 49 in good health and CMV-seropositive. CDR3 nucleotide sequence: TGCAGCGCCGCGACAGGTTATGGGGGCACTGAAGCTTTCTTT. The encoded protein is CSAATGYGGTEAFF.